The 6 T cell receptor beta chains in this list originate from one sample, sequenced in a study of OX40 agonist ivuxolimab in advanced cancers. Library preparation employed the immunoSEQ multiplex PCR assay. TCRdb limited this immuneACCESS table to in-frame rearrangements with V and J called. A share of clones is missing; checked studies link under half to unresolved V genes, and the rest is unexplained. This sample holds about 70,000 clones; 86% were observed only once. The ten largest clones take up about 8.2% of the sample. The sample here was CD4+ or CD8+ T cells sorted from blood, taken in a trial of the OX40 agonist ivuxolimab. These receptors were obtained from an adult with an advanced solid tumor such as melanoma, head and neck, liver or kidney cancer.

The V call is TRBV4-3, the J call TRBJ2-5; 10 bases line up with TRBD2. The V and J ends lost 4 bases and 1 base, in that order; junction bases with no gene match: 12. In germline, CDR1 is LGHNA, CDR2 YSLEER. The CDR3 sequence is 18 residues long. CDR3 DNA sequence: TGCGCCAGCAGCCCCTCTTTAGCGGGGGGAAAGACCCAAGAGACCCAGTACTTC. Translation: CASSPSLAGGKTQETQYF.

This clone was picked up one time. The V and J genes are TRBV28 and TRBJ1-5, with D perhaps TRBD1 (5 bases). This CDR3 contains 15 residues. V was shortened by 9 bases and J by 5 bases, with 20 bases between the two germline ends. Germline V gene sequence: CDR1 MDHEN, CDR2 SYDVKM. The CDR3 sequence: CASKFSGGADQPQHF. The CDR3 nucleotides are TGTGCCAGTAAATTTTCCGGAGGGGCGGATCAGCCCCAGCATTTT.

The CDR3 here is CASSGARTARETQYF. In DNA form, the CDR3 reads TGTGCCAGCAGTGGCGCTAGGACAGCCCGGGAGACCCAGTACTTC. This chain connects TRBV25-1 to TRBJ2-5; tentatively, D is TRBD1 (6 bases). The V end lost 4 bases, the J end lost 5 bases, and 17 bases lay between the germline ends. The length of the CDR3 is 15 residues. The germline CDR1 and CDR2 sequences are MGHDK and SYGVNS.

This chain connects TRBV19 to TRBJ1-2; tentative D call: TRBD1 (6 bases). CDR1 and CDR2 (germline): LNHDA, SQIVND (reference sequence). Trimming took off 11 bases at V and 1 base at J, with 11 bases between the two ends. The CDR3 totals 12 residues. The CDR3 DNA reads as TGTGCCGGAGAGGACAGTAACTATGGCTACACCTTC. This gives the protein CAGEDSNYGYTF.

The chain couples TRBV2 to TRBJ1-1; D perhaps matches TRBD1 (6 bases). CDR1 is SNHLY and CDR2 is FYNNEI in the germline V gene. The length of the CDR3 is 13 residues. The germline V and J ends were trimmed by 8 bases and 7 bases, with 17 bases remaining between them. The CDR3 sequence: CASRAGGQSEAFF. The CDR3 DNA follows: TGTGCCAGCCGGGCGGGGGGGCAGAGTGAAGCTTTCTTT.

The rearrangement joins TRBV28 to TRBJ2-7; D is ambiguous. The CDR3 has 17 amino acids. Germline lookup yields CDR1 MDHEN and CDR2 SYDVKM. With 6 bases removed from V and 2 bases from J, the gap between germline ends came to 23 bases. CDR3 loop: CASSLPLDGSFAYEQYF. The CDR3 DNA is TGTGCCAGCAGCCTACCCTTGGACGGATCCTTTGCCTACGAGCAGTACTTC.